This T cell receptor (beta chain) emerged from a study of lymphopenia after photon versus proton radiotherapy. Germline lookup yields CDR1 MDHEN and CDR2 SYDVKM. J was trimmed by 7 bases and V by 3 bases; bases with no gene match: 9. The CDR3 has 15 amino acids. Profiled with immunoSEQ multiplex PCR; TCRdb holds only in-frame clones, not every one. The profile shows 89,000 or so clones, around 88% of them singletons. The material was peripheral blood, obtained from a patient treated with proton-based radiotherapy. V and J are TRBV28 and TRBJ1-2, with TRBD1 matching 9 bases. The receptor was isolated from a man between 60 and 75 years old with pancreatic cancer. The CDR3 coding sequence is TGTGCCAGCAGTTTGTCCGGGACAGGGCATAGTGGCTACACCTTC. Amino acid sequence: CASSLSGTGHSGYTF.